Each of the 23 T cell receptor beta chains below was sequenced from the same sample in a study of T cell repertoires in cytomegalovirus infection. TCRdb fed the reads into MiXCR, producing one record per CDR3 protein. The sample has 450,000 to 600,000 distinct CDR3 sequences, more than 30% seen once. These receptors have no known antigen. Material: cultured PBMCs, obtained from culture after CMV antigen stimulation. The receptor source for this set is a human donor in good health (CMV status not recorded). Some clones in this sample may be carry-over from other donors' samples.

V and J are TRBV18 and TRBJ2-4; D is undetermined. This CDR3 contains 14 residues. Between the trimmed V and J ends, which lost 2 bases and 8 bases, there was a span of 13 bases. Looked up from germline, CDR1 is KGHSH and CDR2 is LQKENI. CDR3 in amino acids: CASSPERALDIQYF. DNA for the CDR3: TGTGCCAGCTCACCAGAACGGGCGCTGGACATTCAGTACTTC. Full variable domain (remainder filled in from reference TRBV18 and TRBJ2-4): NAGVMQNPRHLVRRRGQEARLRCSPMKGHSHVYWYRQLPEEGLKFMVYLQKENIIDESGMPKERFSAEFPKEGPSILRIQQVVRGDSAAYFCASSPERALDIQYFGAGTRLSVL.

The chain employs TRBV20-1 and TRBJ2-7; 9 bases line up with TRBD2. The V segment lost 3 bases and the J segment 4 bases; nucleotides outside the gene matches: 13. This CDR3 contains 16 residues. CDR1 DFQATT and CDR2 SNEGSKA come from the germline V gene (reference sequence). CDR3 loop: CSASQVAGGPGYEQYF. In DNA, the CDR3 is TGCAGTGCTAGTCAGGTCGCGGGAGGGCCGGGGTACGAGCAGTACTTC.

V gene TRBV4-3 combines with J gene TRBJ2-3; D call uncertain. V lost 0 bases and J lost 2, with 12 bases in between. CDR1 and CDR2 (germline): LGHNA, YSLEER. The CDR3 is made up of 16 amino acids. CDR3 sequence (DNA): TGCGCCAGCAGCCAAGATAGGCAGGACCTCACAGATACGCAGTATTTT. Encoded protein: CASSQDRQDLTDTQYF.

This chain links TRBV24-1 with TRBJ2-1, with D unclear. The CDR3 has 12 residues. The V and J ends lost 6 bases and 7 bases respectively, with 9 bases between them. The germline gives CDR1 KGHDR, CDR2 SFDVKD. CDR3 DNA: TGTGCCACCAGTTGGCAGAGAAATGAGCAGTTCTTC. Residues: CATSWQRNEQFF.

The chain uses TRBV11-2 and TRBJ2-7; 7 positions agree with TRBD1. J gave up 4 bases and V 5 bases, and 14 bases lay outside the gene matches. This CDR3 spans 16 amino acids. CDR1 and CDR2 (germline): SGHAT, FQNNGV. For the CDR3, the DNA is TGTGCCAGCAGCGTGTACAGGGGCGCCCTTGGGTACGAGCAGTACTTC. Protein product: CASSVYRGALGYEQYF.

The chain links TRBV7-2 to TRBJ2-1; 10 positions agree with TRBD2. V lost 5 bases, J lost 6 bases, and 10 bases stayed unmatched. The CDR3 covers 16 residues. CDR1 is SGHTA, CDR2 FQGNSA, per germline. The CDR3 spells CASSRDSGRPLNEQFF. In DNA form, the CDR3 reads TGTGCCAGCAGCCGAGATAGCGGGAGGCCCCTCAATGAGCAGTTCTTC.

This sequence joins TRBV7-2 and TRBJ2-3; the D is unclear. V was shortened by 5 bases and J by 0 bases, with 9 bases between the two germline ends. This CDR3 has 14 residues. Germline CDR1 and CDR2: SGHTA and FQGNSA. The CDR3 DNA follows: TGTGCCAGCAGCCCCAGAAAAAGCACAGATACGCAGTATTTT. As protein: CASSPRKSTDTQYF.

In its sample, this clonotype was seen a few times. The chain combines TRBV12-3 or TRBV12-4 with TRBJ1-1; tentative D call: TRBD1 (6 bases). This CDR3 has 14 amino acids. Trimming took 3 bases from V and 1 from J, leaving 9 bases between them. The CDR3 protein is CASSLWTENTEAFF. In DNA, the CDR3 is TGTGCCAGCAGTTTGTGGACAGAGAACACTGAAGCTTTCTTT.

This clonotype turned up a few times. The chain combines TRBV5-1 with TRBJ2-7; weak D call: TRBD1 (6 bases). The germline gives CDR1 SGHRS, CDR2 YFSETQ. CDR3 size: 14 residues. V shed 0 bases and J shed 3 bases, with 10 bases lying between them. The CDR3 DNA is TGCGCCAGCAGCTTGGTATCAGGGGTCTACGAGCAGTACTTC. Amino acid sequence: CASSLVSGVYEQYF.

The V and J genes are TRBV12-3 or TRBV12-4 and TRBJ2-1, with D perhaps TRBD2 (6 bases). The CDR3 extends over 15 amino acids. Trimming pared 6 bases from V and 5 bases from J, leaving 17 bases between. The CDR3 loop reads CASSPAGRGDNEQFF. CDR3 coding DNA: TGTGCCAGCAGCCCGGCGGGGCGGGGAGACAATGAGCAGTTCTTC.

In its sample, this clonotype was seen a few times. In nucleotides, the CDR3 is TGTGCCAGCAGCTCCGGACGAGGGGATGCAGATACGCAGTATTTT. Translating gives CASSSGRGDADTQYF. This chain uses TRBV7-2 with TRBJ2-3; tentatively, D is TRBD1 or TRBD2 (5 bases each). The CDR3 covers 15 residues. Germline assignment: CDR1 SGHTA and CDR2 FQGNSA. Deletions cut 4 bases from V and 4 bases from J, with 15 bases between. The full variable domain, with the rest looked up from reference TRBV7-2 and TRBJ2-3, is GAGVSQSPSNKVTEKGKDVELRCDPISGHTALYWYRQSLGQGLEFLIYFQGNSAPDKSGLPSDRFSAERTGGSVSTLTIQRTQQEDSAVYLCASSSGRGDADTQYFGPGTRLTVL.

The chain employs TRBV6-2 or TRBV6-3 and TRBJ1-2; 8 bases fit TRBD1. CDR1 and CDR2 from the germline V gene are MNHEY and SVGEGT. Losses at the gene ends were 5 bases for V and 8 bases for J; bases not matched to a gene: 10. The CDR3 sequence is 14 residues long. CDR3 protein: CASSRVDRVGGYTF. The DNA of the CDR3 is TGTGCCAGCAGTCGAGTGGACAGGGTTGGCGGCTACACCTTC.

This sequence joins TRBV10-3 and TRBJ1-2; possible D gene TRBD1, 5 bases. The CDR3 contains 16 residues. The germline CDR1 and CDR2 sequences are ENHRY and SYGVKD. Trimming pared 3 bases from V and 2 bases from J, leaving 16 bases between. CDR3 nucleotides: TGTGCCATCAGTGAATACGGCGGGACCCGAAACTATGGCTACACCTTC. Translation: CAISEYGGTRNYGYTF.

This clonotype has more than one count but fewer than ten. The chain carries TRBV7-2 and TRBJ1-3, with D perhaps matching TRBD1 (6 bases). V was shortened by 4 bases and J by 7 bases, with 11 bases between the two germline ends. The CDR3 contains 13 residues. Germline CDR1 reads SGHTA; CDR2 reads FQGNSA. The CDR3 spells CASSSPTGNTIYF. CDR3 sequence (DNA): TGTGCCAGCAGCTCCCCTACAGGGAACACCATATATTTT.

This chain uses TRBV9 with TRBJ2-2; possibly TRBD1 for D (5 bases). This CDR3 comprises 15 residues. Deletions cut 0 bases from V and 5 bases from J, with 11 bases between. Germline V gene data show CDR1 as SGDLS and CDR2 as YYNGEE. The CDR3 nucleotides are TGTGCCAGCAGCGTAGAAGGGGCGGAAACCGGGGAGCTGTTTTTT. This encodes CASSVEGAETGELFF.

About this clonotype itself: A much larger clone lies a single base off, so this may be a read error. The gene calls are TRBV7-2 and TRBJ2-7; 8 bases agree with TRBD1. V shed 5 bases, J shed 5 bases, and the junction held 11 bases outside the gene matches. The length of the CDR3 is 15 residues. CDR1 is SGHTA, CDR2 FQGNSA, per germline. The CDR3 coding sequence is TGTGCCAGCAGCCAAACTGACGGACAGGGAAACGAGCAGTACTTC. Translation: CASSQTDGQGNEQYF. The full variable domain, with the rest looked up from reference TRBV7-2 and TRBJ2-7, is GAGVSQSPSNKVTEKGKDVELRCDPISGHTALYWYRQSLGQGLEFLIYFQGNSAPDKSGLPSDRFSAERTGGSVSTLTIQRTQQEDSAVYLCASSQTDGQGNEQYFGPGTRLTVT.

The genes are TRBV4-1 and TRBJ2-3, with TRBD1 as a possible D gene (6 bases). Germline V CDR1 and CDR2: MGHRA, YSYEKL. V dropped 5 bases and J dropped 0 bases, with 12 bases sitting between them. CDR3 size: 15 residues. CDR3 bases: TGCGCCAGCAGCGCCCAGGACAGAAGCACAGATACGCAGTATTTT. Its protein is CASSAQDRSTDTQYF.

The chain links TRBV4-3 to TRBJ2-7; TRBD1 agrees at 7 bases. J lost 2 bases, V lost 3 bases, and 7 bases had no gene match. CDR1 LGHNA and CDR2 YSLEER come from the germline V gene. CDR3 length: 15 amino acids. Here the CDR3 reads CASSQGTGAPYEQYF. The DNA of the CDR3 is TGCGCCAGCAGCCAGGGTACAGGGGCCCCCTACGAGCAGTACTTC.

This chain joins TRBV25-1 and TRBJ2-2; possibly TRBD2 for D (5 bases). V shed 6 bases and J shed 1 base, with 12 bases lying between them. This CDR3 has 15 residues. Germline CDR1 reads MGHDK; CDR2 reads SYGVNS. In DNA, the CDR3 is TGTGCCAGCAGAAACGGGGATCGGAACACCGGGGAGCTGTTTTTT. Its protein product is CASRNGDRNTGELFF.

The chain is built from TRBV6-5 and TRBJ2-1; 7 bases agree with TRBD1. The J segment lost 9 bases and the V segment lost 6 bases, leaving 14 bases of the junction unmatched. CDR1 and CDR2 from the germline V gene are MNHEY and SVGAGI. The CDR3 is made up of 15 amino acids. CDR3 bases: TGTGCCAGCAGGAGGGAACAGGGGTTAATAGCTGAGCAGTTCTTC. Its translation is CASRREQGLIAEQFF.

J is TRBJ2-2 and V is TRBV7-9, with D unclear. This CDR3 contains 14 residues. V dropped 5 bases and J dropped 1 base, with 8 bases sitting between them. Germline CDR1 and CDR2: SEHNR and FQNEAQ (reference sequence). The CDR3 region has the DNA TGTGCCAGCAGCCCTACCGAGAACACCGGGGAGCTGTTTTTT. Its translation is CASSPTENTGELFF.

The gene calls are TRBV19 and TRBJ2-2; 14 nucleotides match TRBD2. The CDR3 length is 17 residues. The ends lost 4 bases at V and 4 bases at J; junction bases unmatched: 5. The germline V gene encodes CDR1 LNHDA and CDR2 SQIVND (reference sequence). Here the CDR3 DNA reads TGTGCCAGTAGTACCGGGACTAGCGGGAGAGTCACCGGGGAGCTGTTTTTT. Residues: CASSTGTSGRVTGELFF.

With respect to this clonotype: With a much larger clone just one base away, this may be a read error. The genes are TRBV5-4 and TRBJ2-7, with 11 bases that match TRBD1. CDR1 and CDR2 from the germline V gene are SGHNT and YYREEE (reference sequence). The CDR3 is 15 amino acids. V was clipped by 3 bases and J by 1 base; unmatched bases: 3. Written as DNA, the CDR3 is TGTGCCAGCAGCTCGGGACAGGGGGGGTCCTACGAGCAGTACTTC. It specifies CASSSGQGGSYEQYF.